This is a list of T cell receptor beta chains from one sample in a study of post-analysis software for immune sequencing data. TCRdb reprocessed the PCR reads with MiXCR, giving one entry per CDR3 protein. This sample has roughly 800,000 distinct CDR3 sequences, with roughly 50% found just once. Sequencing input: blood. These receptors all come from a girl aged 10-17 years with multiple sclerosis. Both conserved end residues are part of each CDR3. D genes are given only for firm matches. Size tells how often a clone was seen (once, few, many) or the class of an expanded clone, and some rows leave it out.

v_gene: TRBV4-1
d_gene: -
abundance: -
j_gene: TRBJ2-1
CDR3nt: TGCGCCAGCAGCCAAGACCTGGGTTCAAGGACCGGTGAGCAGTTCTTC
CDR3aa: CASSQDLGSRTGEQFF

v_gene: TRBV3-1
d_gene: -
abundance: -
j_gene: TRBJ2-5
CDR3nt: TGTGCCAGCAGCCATGGGCCGGGACATAGAATCCACCCGCAAGAGACCCAGTACTTC
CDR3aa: CASSHGPGHRIHPQETQYF

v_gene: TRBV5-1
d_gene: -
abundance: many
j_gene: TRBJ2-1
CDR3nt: TGCGCCAGCAAGGGCAATGAGCAGTTCTTC
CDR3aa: CASKGNEQFF

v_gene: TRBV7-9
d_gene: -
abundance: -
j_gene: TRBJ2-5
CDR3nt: TGTGCCAGCAGCTCGTCGGGCAGGGTAAACCACGGGCAGTACTTC
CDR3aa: CASSSSGRVNHGQYF

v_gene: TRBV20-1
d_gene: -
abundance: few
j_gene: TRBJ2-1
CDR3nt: TGCAGTGCCACCGGGACGTCCATCTACTACTACAATGAGCAGTTCTTC
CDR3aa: CSATGTSIYYYNEQFF

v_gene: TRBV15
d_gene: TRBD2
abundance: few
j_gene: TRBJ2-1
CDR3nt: TGTGCCACCAGTGGACTAGCGGGAGGGTTTGAGCAGTTCTTC
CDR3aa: CATSGLAGGFEQFF

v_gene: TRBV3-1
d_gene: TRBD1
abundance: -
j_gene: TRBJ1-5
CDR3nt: TGTGCCAGCAGCCAGGGGACAGGGTTCTCCAATCAGCCCCAGCATTTT
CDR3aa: CASSQGTGFSNQPQHF

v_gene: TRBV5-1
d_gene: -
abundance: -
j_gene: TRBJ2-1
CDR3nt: TGCGCCAGCAGCCCCTCTGTAAGGTTGCGAGGGGGGAATGAGCAGTTCTTC
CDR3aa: CASSPSVRLRGGNEQFF

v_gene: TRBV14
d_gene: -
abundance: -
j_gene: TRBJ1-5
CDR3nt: TGTGCCAGCAGCCGCGGGGTTGATCAGCCCCAGCATTTT
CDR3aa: CASSRGVDQPQHF

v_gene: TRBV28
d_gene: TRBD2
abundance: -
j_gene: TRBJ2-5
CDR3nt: TGTGCCAGCAGTTTCAGGACTAGCGGGAGGTTCGAAGAGACCCAGTACTTC
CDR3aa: CASSFRTSGRFEETQYF

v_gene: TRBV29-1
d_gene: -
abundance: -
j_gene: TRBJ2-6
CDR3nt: TGCAGCGCAACATCCGACCTATCTGGGGCCAACGTCCTGACTTTC
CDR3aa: CSATSDLSGANVLTF